These 5 T cell receptor beta chains originate from one sample sequenced in a study of blood T cells in healthy people across ages (dated by TCRdb to about 2015). The library was made by 5' RACE. A second PCR of about 6 to 12 cycles was run with a J-beta primer mix and a sample-barcoded 5' primer. TCRdb reran the public reads through fastp at Q25 and MiXCR, keeping productive beta chains. Rows merge per CDR3 protein into single entries with the most common DNA and genes. The sample includes some 1,800,000 distinct CDR3 sequences, with roughly 43% observed a single time. The top ten constitute 20% to 25% of the sample. Source material: blood. Receptors were obtained from a human donor in good health.

This clonotype was found a few times. V and J are TRBV10-3 and TRBJ1-6; D is perhaps TRBD1 (5 bases). The length of the CDR3 is 15 residues. Germline values: CDR1 ENHRY, CDR2 SYGVKD. Trimming took off 4 bases at V and 7 bases at J, with 14 bases between the two ends. CDR3 amino acids: CAISGITGPNSPLHF. The CDR3 DNA is TGTGCCATCAGTGGGATAACAGGACCAAATTCACCCCTCCACTTT.

This clonotype was counted a single time. The chain couples TRBV10-2 to TRBJ2-1; TRBD1 might be the D (5 bases). Trimming removed 0 bases from V and 3 bases from J, with 9 bases in between. CDR1 and CDR2 (germline): WSHSY, SAAADI. This CDR3 comprises 15 residues. This chain's CDR3 is CASSESGPLYNEQFF. The CDR3 DNA reads TGCGCCAGCAGTGAGTCGGGGCCCCTCTACAATGAGCAGTTCTTC.

This clonotype was detected a few times. V and J are TRBV7-2 and TRBJ2-3; 10 nucleotides agree with TRBD1. V lost 3 bases, J lost 5 bases, and 8 bases stayed unmatched. Germline V gives CDR1 SGHTA, CDR2 FQGNSA. The CDR3 is 16 amino acids. The CDR3 is CASSFSSGTGVDTQYF. The CDR3 region has the DNA TGTGCCAGCAGCTTTTCCTCCGGGACAGGGGTAGATACGCAGTATTTT. Looking up the rest from reference TRBV7-2 and TRBJ2-3 gives the full variable domain: GAGVSQSPSNKVTEKGKDVELRCDPISGHTALYWYRQSLGQGLEFLIYFQGNSAPDKSGLPSDRFSAERTGGSVSTLTIQRTQQEDSAVYLCASSFSSGTGVDTQYFGPGTRLTVL.

This clonotype was detected a few times. The chain links TRBV20-1 to TRBJ2-1, with 13 nucleotides matching TRBD2. The CDR3 spans 18 residues. CDR1 is DFQATT, CDR2 SNEGSKA, per germline (reference sequence). V lost 3 bases to trimming and J lost 0 bases; unmatched junction nucleotides: 8. In DNA form, the CDR3 reads TGCAGTGCTAGCCCCGAGGGGACTAGCGGGAACTCCTACAATGAGCAGTTCTTC. Residues: CSASPEGTSGNSYNEQFF.

This clonotype was observed a few times. This rearrangement joins TRBV20-1 to TRBJ2-1, with 9 bases lining up with TRBD2. The V and J ends lost 1 base and 7 bases, in that order; junction bases with no gene match: 8. The CDR3 sequence is 15 residues long. The germline V gene has CDR1 DFQATT and CDR2 SNEGSKA (reference sequence). In DNA, the CDR3 is TGCAGTGCTAGAGTCGGACTAGCGAGGTGGAATGAGCAGTTCTTC. As protein: CSARVGLARWNEQFF.